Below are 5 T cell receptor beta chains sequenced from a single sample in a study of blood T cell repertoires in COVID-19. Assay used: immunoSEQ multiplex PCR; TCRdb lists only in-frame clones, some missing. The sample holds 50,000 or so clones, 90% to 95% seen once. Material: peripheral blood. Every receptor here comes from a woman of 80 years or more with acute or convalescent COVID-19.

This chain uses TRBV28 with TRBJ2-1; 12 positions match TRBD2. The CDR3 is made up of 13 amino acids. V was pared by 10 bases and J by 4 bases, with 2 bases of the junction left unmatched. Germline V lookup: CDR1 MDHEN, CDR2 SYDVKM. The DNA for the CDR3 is TGTGCCACCGGGACTAGCGGGTACAATGAGCAGTTCTTC. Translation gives CATGTSGYNEQFF. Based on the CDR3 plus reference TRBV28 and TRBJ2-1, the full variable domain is DVKVTQSSRYLVKRTGEKVFLECVQDMDHENMFWYRQDPGLGLRLIYFSYDVKMKEKGDIPEGYSVSREKKERFSLILESASTNQTSMYLCATGTSGYNEQFFGPGTRLTVL.

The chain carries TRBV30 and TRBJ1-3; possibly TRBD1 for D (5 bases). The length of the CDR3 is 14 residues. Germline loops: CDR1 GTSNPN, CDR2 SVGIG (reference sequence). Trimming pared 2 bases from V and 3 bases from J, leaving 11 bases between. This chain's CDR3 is CAWSTGALGNTIYF. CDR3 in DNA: TGTGCCTGGAGTACAGGCGCCCTTGGAAACACCATATATTTT.

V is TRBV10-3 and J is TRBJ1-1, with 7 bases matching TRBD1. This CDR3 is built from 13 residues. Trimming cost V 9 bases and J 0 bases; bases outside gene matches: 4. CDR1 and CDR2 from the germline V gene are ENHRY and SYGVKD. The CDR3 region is CAIRQGVNTEAFF. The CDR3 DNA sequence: TGTGCCATTAGACAGGGTGTGAACACTGAAGCTTTCTTT.

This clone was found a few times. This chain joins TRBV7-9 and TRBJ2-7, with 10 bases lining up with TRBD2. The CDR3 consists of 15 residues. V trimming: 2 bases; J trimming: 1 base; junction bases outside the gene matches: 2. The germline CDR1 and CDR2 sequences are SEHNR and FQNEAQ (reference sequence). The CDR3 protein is CASSLLAGGSYEQYF. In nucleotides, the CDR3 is TGTGCCAGCAGCTTATTAGCGGGAGGTTCCTACGAGCAGTACTTC. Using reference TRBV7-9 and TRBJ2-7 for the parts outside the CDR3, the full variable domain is DTGVSQNPRHKITKRGQNVTFRCDPISEHNRLYWYRQTLGQGPEFLTYFQNEAQLEKSRLLSDRFSAERPKGSFSTLEIQRTEQGDSAMYLCASSLLAGGSYEQYFGPGTRLTVT.

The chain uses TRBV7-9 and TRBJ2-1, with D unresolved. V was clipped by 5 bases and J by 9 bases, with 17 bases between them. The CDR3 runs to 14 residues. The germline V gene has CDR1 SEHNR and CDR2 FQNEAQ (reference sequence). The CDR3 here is CASSATEQTSEQFF. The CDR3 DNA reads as TGTGCCAGCAGCGCCACGGAGCAAACCTCTGAGCAGTTCTTC.